The next 21 T cell receptor beta chains were all read from a single sample in a study of CD8+ T cells in alopecia areata. Reverse transcription of extracted RNA yielded cDNA, which provided the sequencing template. The table came from immunoSEQ multiplex PCR; TCRdb's copy has only in-frame clones and leaves some out. The sample has about 140,000 clones; approximately 90% are singletons. Treatment denoted: oral pan-JAK inhibitor, 5-10 mg twice daily. The sequences come from CD8+ T cells sorted from blood, collected at week 4, from a patient treated with tofacitinib. These receptors were collected from a human donor with alopecia areata.

This clone turned up a few times. The V and J genes are TRBV30 and TRBJ2-1; D unresolved. The CDR3 spans 14 residues. The germline CDR1 and CDR2 sequences are GTSNPN and SVGIG (reference sequence). Trimming left V 0 bases short and J 3 bases short, with 9 bases between. CDR3 protein: CAWSVGPNYNEQFF. CDR3 sequence (DNA): TGTGCCTGGAGTGTGGGCCCCAACTACAATGAGCAGTTCTTC.

The gene calls are TRBV27 and TRBJ2-1, with D perhaps matching TRBD1 (5 bases). This CDR3 region has 15 residues. Germline V gene lookup returns CDR1 MNHEY and CDR2 SMNVEV (reference sequence). V lost 5 bases and J lost 6, with 17 bases in between. Written as DNA, the CDR3 is TGTGCCAGCAGTATCGCAGGGCGCTCTGCCAATGAGCAGTTCTTC. Translated, it gives CASSIAGRSANEQFF.

The chain links TRBV5-1 to TRBJ2-2, with D tentatively TRBD1 or TRBD2 (6 bases each). The CDR3 length is 13 residues. The germline V gene encodes CDR1 SGHRS and CDR2 YFSETQ. The V end lost 2 bases, the J end lost 7 bases, and 9 bases lay between the germline ends. CDR3 loop: CASSFGGFGELFF. The CDR3 region has the DNA TGCGCCAGCAGCTTCGGGGGCTTCGGGGAGCTGTTTTTT.

This chain joins TRBV10-3 and TRBJ2-7, with 7 bases fitting TRBD2. Germline values: CDR1 ENHRY, CDR2 SYGVKD. V was clipped by 0 bases and J by 3 bases; unmatched bases: 5. This CDR3 has 15 residues. CDR3 bases: TGTGCCATCAGTGAGTCAGGAGGCGGGGGCTACGAGCAGTACTTC. Protein: CAISESGGGGYEQYF.

The chain carries TRBV25-1 and TRBJ2-7, with TRBD1 as a possible D gene (5 bases). Deletions cut 8 bases from V and 3 bases from J, with 14 bases between. Germline CDR1 is MGHDK and CDR2 is SYGVNS. The CDR3 is made up of 13 amino acids. The CDR3 protein is CASYDSQDYEQYF. The CDR3 DNA follows: TGTGCCAGCTACGACAGTCAAGACTACGAGCAGTACTTC.

V gene TRBV28 combines with J gene TRBJ2-7; TRBD1 aligns across 8 bases. Germline loops: CDR1 MDHEN, CDR2 SYDVKM. The length of the CDR3 is 14 residues. With V trimmed by 6 bases and J by 6 bases, 10 bases remained unmatched. CDR3 sequence (DNA): TGTGCCAGCAGCTACCCCGGGACAGGCTTCGAGCAGTACTTC. Its translation: CASSYPGTGFEQYF. The whole variable domain, remainder taken from reference TRBV28 and TRBJ2-7, is DVKVTQSSRYLVKRTGEKVFLECVQDMDHENMFWYRQDPGLGLRLIYFSYDVKMKEKGDIPEGYSVSREKKERFSLILESASTNQTSMYLCASSYPGTGFEQYFGPGTRLTVT.

This chain uses TRBV4-1 with TRBJ2-3; D is perhaps TRBD2 (6 bases). The CDR3 consists of 18 residues. V was pared by 0 bases and J by 0 bases, with 16 bases between. From germline, CDR1 is MGHRA and CDR2 YSYEKL. CDR3 sequence: CASSQDLLLAASTDTQYF. Written as DNA, the CDR3 is TGCGCCAGCAGCCAAGATCTCCTCTTAGCGGCTAGCACAGATACGCAGTATTTT.

The genes are TRBV18 and TRBJ2-7; 9 positions match TRBD1. The V segment lost 3 bases and the J segment 1 base; nucleotides outside the gene matches: 1. This CDR3 has 14 amino acids. Germline-derived CDR1 and CDR2 are KGHSH and LQKENI. The CDR3 bases are TGTGCCAGCTCACCGGGACAGGGATCCTACGAGCAGTACTTC. Amino acids: CASSPGQGSYEQYF.

A remark on this clone: The identical CDR3 is also encoded by other nucleotide sequences in the sample. DNA for the CDR3: TGTGCCAGCAGCCAAGATCAGCTAGCGGGTCCTCCCTACAATGAGCAGTTCTTC. This sequence encodes CASSQDQLAGPPYNEQFF. This chain joins TRBV4-2 and TRBJ2-1; 8 nucleotides match TRBD2. CDR1 and CDR2 (germline): LGHNA, YNFKEQ. The CDR3 spans 18 residues. The J segment lost 2 bases and the V segment lost 0 bases, leaving 9 bases of the junction unmatched.

This chain links TRBV5-1 with TRBJ1-1; 8 positions match TRBD1. In germline, CDR1 is SGHRS, CDR2 YFSETQ. This CDR3 is 15 amino acids long. Unmatched junction bases numbered 6, after V lost 0 bases and J lost 5 bases. This chain's CDR3 is CASSLGQGTDTEAFF. CDR3 sequence (DNA): TGCGCCAGCAGCTTGGGACAGGGGACGGATACTGAAGCTTTCTTT.

The gene calls are TRBV6-5 and TRBJ1-1; no reliable D call. The CDR3 runs to 13 residues. The V end lost 0 bases, the J end lost 2 bases, and 4 bases lay between the germline ends. Per germline, CDR1 MNHEY and CDR2 SVGAGI. The DNA of the CDR3 is TGTGCCAGCAGTTACTCGGCTAACACTGAAGCTTTCTTT. Translating it yields CASSYSANTEAFF.

This clone was observed once. A junction end diverges from the germline sequence, so it may reflect a read error. CDR3 in DNA: TGTGCCTGGAGTGCCGGGACAGGGTCCTCCGAGCAGTACTTC. Its protein product is CAWSAGTGSSEQYF. This chain joins TRBV30 and TRBJ2-7, with 9 bases matching TRBD1. The CDR3 extends over 14 amino acids. Germline assignment: CDR1 GTSNPN and CDR2 SVGIG (reference sequence).

The J gene is TRBJ2-7, the V gene TRBV6-5; the D gene is possibly TRBD1 (6 bases). Trimming left V 1 base short and J 1 base short, with 8 bases between. The CDR3 sequence is 14 residues long. From germline, CDR1 is MNHEY and CDR2 SVGAGI. CDR3: CASSYLTGSYEQYF. The CDR3 bases are TGTGCCAGCAGTTACTTGACAGGTTCCTACGAGCAGTACTTC.

This clone was observed a single time. CDR3 DNA sequence: TGTGCCAGCAGCTTAAACAGGGGGGACACCATATATTTT. Its protein product is CASSLNRGDTIYF. The rearrangement uses TRBV7-3 and TRBJ1-3; TRBD1 matches 8 bases. This CDR3 comprises 13 residues. The trim removed 1 base at V and 8 bases at J, leaving 1 base unmatched. Germline V CDR1 and CDR2: SGHTA, FQGTGA. Complete variable domain (other parts from reference TRBV7-3 and TRBJ1-3): GAGVSQTPSNKVTEKGKYVELRCDPISGHTALYWYRQSLGQGPEFLIYFQGTGAADDSGLPNDRFFAVRPEGSVSTLKIQRTERGDSAVYLCASSLNRGDTIYFGEGSWLTVV.

This chain links TRBV27 with TRBJ1-4; no reliable D call. The V gene lost 1 base and the J gene lost 7 bases, with 4 bases spanning the gap. The germline CDR1 and CDR2 sequences are MNHEY and SMNVEV (reference sequence). CDR3 length equals 12 residues. As DNA, the CDR3 is TGTGCCAGCAGTTTATGGGGTGAAAAACTGTTTTTT. Protein sequence: CASSLWGEKLFF.

The V call is TRBV29-1, the J call TRBJ2-7, with D possibly matching TRBD2 (6 bases). The V and J ends lost 4 bases and 6 bases respectively, with 10 bases between them. CDR3 size: 11 residues. Germline loops: CDR1 SQVTM, CDR2 ANQGSEA. The chain's CDR3 is CSVAREVEQYF. DNA for the CDR3: TGCAGCGTTGCCAGGGAGGTCGAGCAGTACTTC.

This clone was counted between two and nine times. This chain connects TRBV5-6 to TRBJ2-3; 7 bases fit TRBD1. Germline trimming cut 4 bases from V and 8 bases from J; bases unmatched to any gene: 19. Germline CDR1 is SGHDT and CDR2 is YYEEEE. The CDR3 has 17 amino acids. The DNA of the CDR3 is TGTGCCAGCAGCCCCCCGACAGGGCCCTTTCGGGATGGTACGCAGTATTTT. Translation: CASSPPTGPFRDGTQYF.

The J gene is TRBJ2-3, the V gene TRBV4-1, with D possibly matching TRBD2 (6 bases). In germline, CDR1 is MGHRA, CDR2 YSYEKL. V lost 4 bases and J lost 5, with 19 bases in between. This CDR3 is 16 amino acids long. In DNA, the CDR3 is TGCGCCAGCAGCCCCTTAGCGGAGGGACTTGGAGATACGCAGTATTTT. It translates to CASSPLAEGLGDTQYF.

This chain uses TRBV4-1 with TRBJ2-5; D is perhaps TRBD2 (5 bases). Between the trimmed V and J ends, which lost 0 bases and 5 bases, there was a span of 10 bases. The CDR3 is 14 residues long. In germline, CDR1 is MGHRA, CDR2 YSYEKL. CDR3 sequence: CASSQEAVGETQYF. In nucleotides, the CDR3 is TGCGCCAGCAGCCAAGAAGCGGTGGGGGAGACCCAGTACTTC.

As concerns this clone: The same CDR3 is also encoded by other DNA sequences in this sample. J is TRBJ2-7 and V is TRBV25-1; 9 bases align to TRBD1. CDR1 and CDR2 (germline): MGHDK, SYGVNS. The CDR3 is 12 amino acids. Losses at the gene ends were 10 bases for V and 2 bases for J; bases not matched to a gene: 3. The CDR3 nucleotides are TGTGCCACAGGGACAGGGCCCTACGAGCAGTACTTC. Its protein product is CATGTGPYEQYF.

This clone has just a few counts. This chain links TRBV29-1 with TRBJ2-7; D is tentatively TRBD1 or TRBD2 (5 bases each). There are 14 residues in the CDR3. Germline V gene lookup returns CDR1 SQVTM and CDR2 ANQGSEA. Trimming removed 4 bases at V and 0 bases at J, with 13 bases between. As DNA, the CDR3 is TGCAGCGTTGTTGGGGGACCCTTCTCCTACGAGCAGTACTTC. As protein: CSVVGGPFSYEQYF.